This T cell receptor (beta chain) was profiled in a study of Tregs in tolerant kidney transplant recipients. Turning to this clone: No antigen is known for it. Coverage ceases 3 residues before the CDR3 finishes, and the germline J gene fills in the end.

The nonmyeloablative bone marrow transplants came from related graft donors, with transient mixed chimerism. Unstimulated Tregs (CD4+CD25+CD127-) and CD4+CD25- non-Tregs were sorted from PBMCs. The CDR3 runs to 16 residues. From germline, CDR1 is KGHSH and CDR2 LQKENI. V shed 4 bases and J 6 bases; nucleotides not matched to a gene: 8. The study's findings and limits: The most relevant donor-specific Treg TCRbeta repertoire apparently came from expansion with activated donor B cells. In tolerant patients, donor-specific Tregs outgrew total Tregs, suggesting antigen-driven expansion.

Only in-frame clones appear in the TCRdb table, and some are missing; sequencing was by immunoSEQ multiplex PCR. Found here are about 31,000 clones; the top ten clones hold under 2%. The sequence was collected from a human patient who received a combined kidney and bone marrow transplant. A share of the T cells may be of graft donor origin. This specimen was CD4+ T cells from blood (PBMCs), taken 24 months after the transplant. The rearrangement links TRBV18 to TRBJ2-2, with 10 bases that match TRBD1. CDR3 bases read: TGTGCCAGCTCACGGGCGACAGGGGGCCTTGCCGGGGAG. Translating gives CASSRATGGLAGE. The full CDR3 protein is CASSRATGGLAGELFF.